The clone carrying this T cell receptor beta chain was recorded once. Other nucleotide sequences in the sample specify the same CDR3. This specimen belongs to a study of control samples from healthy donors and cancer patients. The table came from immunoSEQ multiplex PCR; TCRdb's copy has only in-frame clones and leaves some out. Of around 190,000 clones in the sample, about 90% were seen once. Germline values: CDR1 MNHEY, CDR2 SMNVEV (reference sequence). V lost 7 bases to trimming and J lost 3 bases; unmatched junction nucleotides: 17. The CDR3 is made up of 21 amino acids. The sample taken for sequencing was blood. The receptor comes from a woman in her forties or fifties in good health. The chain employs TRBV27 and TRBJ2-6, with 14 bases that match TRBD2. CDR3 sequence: CASTLSAHLTSGRGGANVLTF. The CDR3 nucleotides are TGTGCCAGCACCCTATCGGCGCATTTGACTAGCGGGAGGGGTGGGGCCAACGTCCTGACTTTC.